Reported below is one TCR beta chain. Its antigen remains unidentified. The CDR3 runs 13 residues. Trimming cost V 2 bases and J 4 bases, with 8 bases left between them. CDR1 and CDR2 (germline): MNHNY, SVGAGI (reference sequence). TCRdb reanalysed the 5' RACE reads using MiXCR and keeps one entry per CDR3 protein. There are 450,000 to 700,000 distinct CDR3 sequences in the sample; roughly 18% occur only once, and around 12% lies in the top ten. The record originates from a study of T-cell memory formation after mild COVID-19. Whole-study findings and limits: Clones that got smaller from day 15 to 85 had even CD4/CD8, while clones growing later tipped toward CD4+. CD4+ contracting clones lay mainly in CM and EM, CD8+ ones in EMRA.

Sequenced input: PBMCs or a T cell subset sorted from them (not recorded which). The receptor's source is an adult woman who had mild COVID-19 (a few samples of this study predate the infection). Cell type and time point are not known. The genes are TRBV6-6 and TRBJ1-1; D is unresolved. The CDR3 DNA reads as TGTGCCAGCAGTTACGGTACATTCACTGAAGCTTTCTTT. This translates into CASSYGTFTEAFF.